These 16 T cell receptor beta chains originate from one sample sequenced in a study of cytomegalovirus exposure and HLA in healthy donors. In the PCR, 60 Vbeta and 13 Jbeta primers were used. Generated by immunoSEQ multiplex PCR, the TCRdb table keeps only in-frame clones and is missing some. The data contain under 250,000 clones, over 75% of them singletons. Specimen: PBMCs. The source of these receptors is a woman in her twenties or thirties in good health and CMV-seronegative.

The rearrangement joins TRBV5-1 to TRBJ2-3; 11 positions match TRBD2. The CDR3 extends over 17 amino acids. Trimming removed 2 bases from V and 6 bases from J; junction bases left unmatched: 11. Germline lookup yields CDR1 SGHRS and CDR2 YFSETQ. Here the CDR3 DNA reads TGCGCCAGCAGCTTTTTAGCGGGGGGGCCTTCGCTTGATACGCAGTATTTT. Amino acids: CASSFLAGGPSLDTQYF.

The chain links TRBV29-1 to TRBJ2-5, with 8 bases that match TRBD2. CDR1 and CDR2 (germline): SQVTM, ANQGSEA. V shed 5 bases, J shed 5 bases, and the junction held 7 bases outside the gene matches. This CDR3 has 13 residues. The CDR3 coding sequence is TGCAGCGTTCCAGGACTAGCATCTGAGACCCAGTACTTC. Translated: CSVPGLASETQYF.

This clone has just a few counts. This chain connects TRBV6-5 to TRBJ1-1; D is perhaps TRBD1 (6 bases). V was shortened by 6 bases and J by 0 bases, with 14 bases between the two germline ends. This CDR3 region has 15 residues. Germline V lookup: CDR1 MNHEY, CDR2 SVGAGI. The CDR3 coding sequence is TGTGCCAGCAGGGGATTTAGGACAGTGAACACTGAAGCTTTCTTT. Its protein is CASRGFRTVNTEAFF.

V is TRBV7-8 and J is TRBJ1-3; tentative D call: TRBD1 (5 bases). This CDR3 has 16 amino acids. The germline V gene encodes CDR1 SGHVS and CDR2 FQNEAQ. Trimming cost V 1 base and J 4 bases, with 14 bases left between them. The CDR3 nucleotides are TGTGCCAGCAGCTTAGGGCGGGGCTTGTGGGGAAACACCATATATTTT. Its protein product is CASSLGRGLWGNTIYF.

The genes are TRBV28 and TRBJ1-6, with a tentative D call TRBD1 (6 bases). The CDR3 covers 16 residues. CDR1 and CDR2 (germline): MDHEN, SYDVKM. With 4 bases removed from V and 2 bases from J, the gap between germline ends came to 12 bases. CDR3: CASSSSRGAYNSPLHF. The CDR3 DNA reads TGTGCCAGCAGTTCGTCCAGGGGAGCCTATAATTCACCCCTCCACTTT. The full variable domain, in which reference TRBV28 and TRBJ1-6 provide the parts outside the CDR3, is DVKVTQSSRYLVKRTGEKVFLECVQDMDHENMFWYRQDPGLGLRLIYFSYDVKMKEKGDIPEGYSVSREKKERFSLILESASTNQTSMYLCASSSSRGAYNSPLHFGNGTRLTVT.

The rearrangement uses TRBV23-1 and TRBJ2-2, with D perhaps TRBD1 (5 bases). TRBV23-1 belongs to the ORF category, with a function that is uncertain. The CDR3 loop spans 18 amino acids. V lost 2 bases and J lost 4, with 20 bases in between. CDR3 nucleotides: TGCGCCAGCAGTCAAGGGCCATTCAAAGGGGAAGGCACCGGGGAGCTGTTTTTT. Protein sequence: CASSQGPFKGEGTGELFF.

This chain uses TRBV11-2 with TRBJ1-4; D possibly corresponds to TRBD1 (6 bases). The CDR3 has 14 residues. Germline-derived CDR1 and CDR2 are SGHAT and FQNNGV. V dropped 2 bases and J dropped 8 bases, with 12 bases sitting between them. Here the CDR3 reads CASSLRQGLEKLFF. CDR3 nucleotide sequence: TGTGCCAGCAGCTTACGCCAGGGGTTAGAAAAACTGTTTTTT.

The table lists this clone with many counts. The chain employs TRBV9 and TRBJ2-1, with 8 bases matching TRBD2. The J segment lost 1 base and the V segment lost 0 bases, leaving 0 bases of the junction unmatched. From germline, CDR1 is SGDLS and CDR2 YYNGEE. The CDR3 has 15 amino acids. The CDR3, as DNA: TGTGCCAGCAGCGTAGGACTAGCGTCCTACAATGAGCAGTTCTTC. Amino acids: CASSVGLASYNEQFF.

This chain links TRBV7-6 with TRBJ2-1, with 11 bases lining up with TRBD2. The junction had 7 bases not matched to a gene; V was cut back by 2 bases and J by 7 bases. This CDR3 contains 16 residues. The germline V gene has CDR1 SGHVS and CDR2 FNYEAQ. CDR3 residues: CASSLYAASGRNEQFF. In nucleotides, the CDR3 is TGTGCCAGCAGCTTATACGCGGCTAGCGGGAGGAATGAGCAGTTCTTC. Variable domain in full (rest from reference TRBV7-6 and TRBJ2-1): GAGVSQSPRYKVTKRGQDVALRCDPISGHVSLYWYRQALGQGPEFLTYFNYEAQQDKSGLPNDRFSAERPEGSISTLTIQRTEQRDSAMYRCASSLYAASGRNEQFFGPGTRLTVL.

This clone has a handful of counts. The chain employs TRBV5-1 and TRBJ1-1; 9 nucleotides agree with TRBD1. This CDR3 region has 15 residues. The V and J ends lost 0 bases and 0 bases, in that order; junction bases with no gene match: 0. Per the germline V gene, CDR1 is SGHRS and CDR2 is YFSETQ. The CDR3 sequence: CASSLGTGVNTEAFF. CDR3 bases: TGCGCCAGCAGCTTGGGGACAGGGGTGAACACTGAAGCTTTCTTT.

V and J are TRBV27 and TRBJ2-7, with TRBD1 as a possible D gene (5 bases). CDR1 MNHEY and CDR2 SMNVEV come from the germline V gene (reference sequence). The CDR3 covers 13 residues. V was shortened by 4 bases and J by 4 bases, with 11 bases between the two germline ends. CDR3 amino acids: CASSSQGHYEQYF. The CDR3 coding sequence is TGTGCCAGCAGTTCCCAGGGCCATTACGAGCAGTACTTC.

This clone was observed once. CDR3 bases: TGTGCCAGCAGCTTGACAGGGGTTGAGCATGCCGGGGAGCTGTTTTTT. Its translation: CASSLTGVEHAGELFF. The chain couples TRBV5-5 to TRBJ2-2, with 7 bases that match TRBD1. The CDR3 has 16 residues. Germline V lookup: CDR1 SGHKS, CDR2 YYEKEE (reference sequence). V lost 1 base to trimming and J lost 6 bases; unmatched junction nucleotides: 9.

This clone was seen a few times. The chain joins TRBV4-1 to TRBJ1-5; no clear D. Trimming pared 1 base from V and 0 bases from J, leaving 7 bases between. This CDR3 comprises 15 residues. Germline CDR1 MGHRA, CDR2 YSYEKL. CDR3 protein: CASSQAANSNQPQHF. The CDR3 DNA follows: TGCGCCAGCAGCCAAGCTGCTAATAGCAATCAGCCCCAGCATTTT.

This chain uses TRBV27 with TRBJ1-1; D ambiguous. Trimming cost V 2 bases and J 1 base, with 8 bases left between them. This CDR3 is built from 14 residues. The V gene's germline CDR1 is MNHEY and CDR2 SMNVEV (reference sequence). The CDR3 sequence: CASSLNSGNTEAFF. The CDR3 nucleotides are TGTGCCAGCAGTTTAAATTCGGGGAACACTGAAGCTTTCTTT.

The chain carries TRBV27 and TRBJ2-1; D may be TRBD1 (6 bases). The CDR3 totals 15 residues. The germline V and J ends were trimmed by 6 bases and 2 bases, with 14 bases remaining between them. Germline CDR1 MNHEY, CDR2 SMNVEV (reference sequence). CDR3 sequence (DNA): TGTGCCAGCAGCGAGGGACATCCGGCCTACAATGAGCAGTTCTTC. It yields the protein CASSEGHPAYNEQFF.

J is TRBJ1-1 and V is TRBV30; D is uncertain. Germline V gives CDR1 GTSNPN, CDR2 SVGIG (reference sequence). Trimming removed 5 bases from V and 5 bases from J, with 21 bases in between. CDR3 length equals 15 residues. CDR3 loop: CAWDPSGRIGTEAFF. As DNA, the CDR3 is TGTGCCTGGGACCCCAGCGGCCGGATAGGGACTGAAGCTTTCTTT. The whole variable domain, remainder taken from reference TRBV30 and TRBJ1-1, is SQTIHQWPATLVQPVGSPLSLECTVEGTSNPNLYWYRQAAGRGLQLLFYSVGIGQISSEVPQNLSASRPQDRQFILSSKKLLLSDSGFYLCAWDPSGRIGTEAFFGQGTRLTVV.